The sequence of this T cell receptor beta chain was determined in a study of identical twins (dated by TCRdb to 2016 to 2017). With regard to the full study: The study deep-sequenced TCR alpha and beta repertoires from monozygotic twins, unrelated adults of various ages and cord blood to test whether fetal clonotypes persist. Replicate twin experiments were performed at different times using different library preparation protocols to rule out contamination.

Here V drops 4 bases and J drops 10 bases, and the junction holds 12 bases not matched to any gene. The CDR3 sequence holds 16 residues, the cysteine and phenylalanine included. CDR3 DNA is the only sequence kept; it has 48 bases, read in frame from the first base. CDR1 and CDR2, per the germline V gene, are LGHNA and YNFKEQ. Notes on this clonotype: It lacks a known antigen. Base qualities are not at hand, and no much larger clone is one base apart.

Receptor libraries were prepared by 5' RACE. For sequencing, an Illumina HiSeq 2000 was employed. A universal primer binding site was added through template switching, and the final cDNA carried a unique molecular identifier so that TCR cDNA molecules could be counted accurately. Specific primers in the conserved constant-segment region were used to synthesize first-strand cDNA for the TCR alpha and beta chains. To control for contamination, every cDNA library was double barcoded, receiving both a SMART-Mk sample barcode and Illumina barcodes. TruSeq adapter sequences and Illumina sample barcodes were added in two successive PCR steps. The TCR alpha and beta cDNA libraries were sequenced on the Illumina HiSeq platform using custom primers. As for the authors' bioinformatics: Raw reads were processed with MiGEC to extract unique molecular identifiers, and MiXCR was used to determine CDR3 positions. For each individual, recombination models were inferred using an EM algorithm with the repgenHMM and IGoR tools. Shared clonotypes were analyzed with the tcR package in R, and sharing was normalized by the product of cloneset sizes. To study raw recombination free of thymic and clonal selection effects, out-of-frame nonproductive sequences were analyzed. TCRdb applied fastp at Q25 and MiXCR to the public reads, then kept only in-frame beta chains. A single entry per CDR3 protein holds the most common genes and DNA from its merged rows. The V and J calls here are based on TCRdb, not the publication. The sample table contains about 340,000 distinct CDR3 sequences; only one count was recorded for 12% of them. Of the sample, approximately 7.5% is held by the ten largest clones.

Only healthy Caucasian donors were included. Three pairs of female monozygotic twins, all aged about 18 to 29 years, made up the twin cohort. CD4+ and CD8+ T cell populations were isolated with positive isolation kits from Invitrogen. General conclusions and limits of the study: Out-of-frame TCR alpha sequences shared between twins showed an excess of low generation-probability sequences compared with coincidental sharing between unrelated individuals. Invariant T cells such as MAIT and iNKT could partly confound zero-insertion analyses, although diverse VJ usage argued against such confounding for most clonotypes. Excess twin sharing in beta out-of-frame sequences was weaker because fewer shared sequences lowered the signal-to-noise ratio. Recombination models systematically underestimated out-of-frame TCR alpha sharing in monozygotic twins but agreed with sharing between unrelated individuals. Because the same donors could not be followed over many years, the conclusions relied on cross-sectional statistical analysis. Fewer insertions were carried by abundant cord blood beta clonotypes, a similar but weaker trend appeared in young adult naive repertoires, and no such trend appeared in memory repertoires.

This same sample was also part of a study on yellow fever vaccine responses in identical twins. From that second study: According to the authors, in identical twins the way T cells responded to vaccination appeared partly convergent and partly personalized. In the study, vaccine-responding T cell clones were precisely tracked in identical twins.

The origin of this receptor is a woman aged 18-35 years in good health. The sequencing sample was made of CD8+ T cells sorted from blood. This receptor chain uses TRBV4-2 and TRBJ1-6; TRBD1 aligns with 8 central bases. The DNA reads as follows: TGTGCCAGCAGCCCGCGGATCCCACAGGGGGGATCACCCCTCCACTTT. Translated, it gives CASSPRIPQGGSPLHF.